These T cell receptor beta chains were read from a single sample in a study of identical twins. TCRdb fed the 5' RACE reads into MiXCR, producing one record per CDR3 protein. This table has just over 500,000 distinct CDR3 sequences, 20% to 25% appearing once. This sample also belongs to another study, concerning T cells expressing NK-cell markers.

Sequencing input: CD4+ T cells sorted from blood. These receptors all come from a woman aged 18-29 years in good health. Each CDR3 is given with its conserved first and last residue. Fields, in order: J gene, V gene, D gene, clone size, CDR3 DNA, CDR3 protein. A D gene is named only where the DNA matches it firmly. Rows give clone size only sometimes, using once, few, many, or a class for an expanded clone.

TRBJ2-1,TRBV6-5,TRBD2,NA,TGTGCCAGCAGTTACTATGGGACTAGCGGGAGTGGGAATGAGCAGTTCTTC,CASSYYGTSGSGNEQFF
TRBJ2-5,TRBV5-6,NA,NA,TGTGCCAGCAGCTTGGCCCTACCGGCGACCCAGTACTTC,CASSLALPATQYF
TRBJ2-7,TRBV7-2,TRBD1,few,TGTGCCAGTAGACCGACAGGGAGCTCCTACGAGCAGTACTTC,CASRPTGSSYEQYF
TRBJ2-7,TRBV6-5,TRBD2,many,TGTGCCAGCAGTTACGGCCCGGGAGGGTGGGAGCAGTACTTC,CASSYGPGGWEQYF
TRBJ2-7,TRBV7-2,TRBD2,NA,TGTGCCAGCAGCAGCAGACTAGCGGGAAGGAACGAGCAGTACTTC,CASSSRLAGRNEQYF
TRBJ2-1,TRBV9,TRBD2,NA,TGTGCCAGCAGCCTTCGGACTAGCGTGTCCTACAATGAGCAGTTCTTC,CASSLRTSVSYNEQFF
TRBJ2-7,TRBV12-3/TRBV12-4,NA,few,TGTGCCAGCAGTTCCTTCACCCTCGACCACTACGAGCAGTACTTC,CASSSFTLDHYEQYF
TRBJ1-2,TRBV12-3/TRBV12-4,TRBD1,NA,TGTGCCAGCACCCTCCGACAGGGGATCGATGGCTACACCTTC,CASTLRQGIDGYTF
TRBJ1-1,TRBV6-4,TRBD1,few,TGTGCCAGCAGGTACACAGGGGTCACGAACACTGAAGCTTTCTTT,CASRYTGVTNTEAFF
TRBJ1-5,TRBV12-3/TRBV12-4,NA,NA,TGTGCCAGTGGGAGACCCCAAGGAAATCAGCCCCAGCATTTT,CASGRPQGNQPQHF
TRBJ1-2,TRBV7-2,NA,NA,TGTGCCAGCAGCTTCCGGGGTCGGTATGGCTACACCTTC,CASSFRGRYGYTF
TRBJ1-1,TRBV12-3/TRBV12-4,NA,many,TGTGCCAGCAACATCAGGCTGGTGGGCACTGAAGCTTTCTTT,CASNIRLVGTEAFF
TRBJ1-1,TRBV5-6,NA,NA,TGTGCCAGCAGCTTCCGGGCACGGAACACTGAAGCTTTCTTT,CASSFRARNTEAFF
TRBJ2-1,TRBV19,TRBD2,few,TGTGCCAGTAGCAACGGGAGGGCCACTCATGAGCAGTTCTTC,CASSNGRATHEQFF
TRBJ1-2,TRBV7-3,NA,NA,TGTGCCAGCAGCCCCAACAGGAAGGGGAACTATGGCTACACCTTC,CASSPNRKGNYGYTF
TRBJ2-1,TRBV20-1,NA,NA,TGCAGTGCTCACTCCTACAATGAGCAGTTCTTC,CSAHSYNEQFF
TRBJ2-3,TRBV20-1,NA,NA,TGCAGTGCTAGTATCCAGGGGCGCGGGCAGTATTTT,CSASIQGRGQYF
TRBJ2-7,TRBV6-5,TRBD1,NA,TGTGCCAGCAGCAGGGACAGGGCGAAGCAGTACTTC,CASSRDRAKQYF
TRBJ2-2,TRBV24-1,NA,few,TGTGCCACCAGTACAGGGTTATTCACCGGGGAGCTGTTTTTT,CATSTGLFTGELFF
TRBJ2-1,TRBV12-3/TRBV12-4,TRBD2,few,TGTGCCAGCAGTCCGCCCCCCGCTAGCGGGAAGGGTCATGAGCAGTTCTTC,CASSPPPASGKGHEQFF
TRBJ1-5,TRBV12-3/TRBV12-4,NA,few,TGTGCCAGCAGTCGGCCGGGGGCAGGCAATCAGCCCCAGCATTTT,CASSRPGAGNQPQHF
TRBJ1-1,TRBV20-1,NA,NA,TGCAGTGCTAGTCCGGGACGTCGCGAAGCTTTCTTT,CSASPGRREAFF
TRBJ2-5,TRBV20-1,NA,NA,TGCAGTGCTCCACCCACAGGGCTAAAAGAGACCCAGTACTTC,CSAPPTGLKETQYF
TRBJ2-5,TRBV20-1,NA,few,TGCAGGGCACAGGACGGGGAGCAAGAGACCCAGTACTTC,CRAQDGEQETQYF
TRBJ2-1,TRBV4-3,TRBD2,many,TGCGCCAGCAGCCTGGGACTAGCGGGAGGTCTGAATGAGCAGTTCTTC,CASSLGLAGGLNEQFF
TRBJ2-2,TRBV6-1,TRBD1,many,TGTGCCAGCAGCCGGACAGGGAACACCGGGGAGCTGTTTTTT,CASSRTGNTGELFF
TRBJ1-5,TRBV7-8,NA,NA,TGTGCCAGCAGCTTAGCTAGGACAGTTAGCAATCAGCCCCAGCATTTT,CASSLARTVSNQPQHF
TRBJ2-7,TRBV6-2/TRBV6-3,TRBD1,NA,TGTGCCAGCAGTCTCACCCGACAGGGTTCCGAGCAGTACTTC,CASSLTRQGSEQYF
TRBJ1-2,TRBV24-1,NA,few,TGTGCCACCAGTGATGGGGCCTATGGCTACACCTTC,CATSDGAYGYTF
TRBJ2-5,TRBV5-1,NA,NA,TGCGCCAGCAGCTTGGCCGGAACCTCCCAGACCCAGTACTTC,CASSLAGTSQTQYF
TRBJ2-1,TRBV5-1,NA,NA,TGCGCCAGCAGCTTGGGTGTGAGCAATGAGCAGTTCTTC,CASSLGVSNEQFF
TRBJ2-3,TRBV7-9,NA,NA,TGTGCCAGCAGCTCCGGGCAGGGATGGGCAGATACGCAGTATTTT,CASSSGQGWADTQYF
TRBJ1-2,TRBV9,NA,NA,TGTGCCAGCAGCGCCGACTATGGCTACACCTTC,CASSADYGYTF
TRBJ2-1,TRBV5-1,TRBD2,few,TGCGCCAGCAACCCAATGACTAGCTCGAACAATGAGCAGTTCTTC,CASNPMTSSNNEQFF
TRBJ2-1,TRBV15,NA,NA,TGTGCCACCAGCAGAGATTCTGTGGCGAATGAGCAGTTCTTC,CATSRDSVANEQFF
TRBJ2-2,TRBV12-3/TRBV12-4,NA,few,TGTGCCAGCGCTATCACGGGCGGAGGGGAGCTGTTTTTT,CASAITGGGELFF
TRBJ2-1,TRBV15,NA,few,TGTGCCACCAGCAGAGTCAGCGGTAATGAGCAGTTCTTC,CATSRVSGNEQFF
TRBJ2-1,TRBV5-1,TRBD1,NA,TGCGCCAGCAGCACATACAGGGGGCGAGTGGGGGAGCAGTTCTTC,CASSTYRGRVGEQFF
TRBJ2-5,TRBV20-1,NA,few,TGCAGTGCTAGACACCCTAGTCACCAAGAGACCCAGTACTTC,CSARHPSHQETQYF
TRBJ2-2,TRBV5-1,TRBD2,few,TGCGCCAGCAGCTTCGGCGGGAGGGCCGGAACCGGGGAGCTGTTTTTT,CASSFGGRAGTGELFF
TRBJ2-7,TRBV12-3/TRBV12-4,NA,few,TGTGCCAGCCGTATAAGTGGGGTGTACGAGCAGTACTTC,CASRISGVYEQYF
TRBJ1-2,TRBV3-1,NA,few,TGTGCCAGCAGCCAAGTCGGACGGTACAGCCTCTATGGCTACACCTTC,CASSQVGRYSLYGYTF
TRBJ2-7,TRBV7-2,NA,few,TGTGCCAGCAGCCGTAGGGCAGAAGTCGCCTACGAGCAGTACTTC,CASSRRAEVAYEQYF
TRBJ2-5,TRBV10-3,TRBD2,NA,TGTGCCACCGGGACTAGCGAGGAGACCCAGTACTTC,CATGTSEETQYF
TRBJ2-3,TRBV5-1,TRBD2,many,TGCGCCAGCAGCTTGTGGAGCGGGAGGATAGATACGCAGTATTTT,CASSLWSGRIDTQYF
TRBJ2-1,TRBV12-3/TRBV12-4,TRBD2,NA,TGTGCCAGCAGTTCAAGCGGGAGGCCCTACAATGAGCAGTTCTTC,CASSSSGRPYNEQFF
TRBJ2-2,TRBV20-1,TRBD1,few,TGCAGTGCTAGACCCCGGGACAGTAACACCGGGGAGCTGTTTTTT,CSARPRDSNTGELFF
TRBJ1-4,TRBV7-2,NA,few,TGTGCCAGCAGCTCGCGACTTAGTGAAAAACTGTTTTTT,CASSSRLSEKLFF
TRBJ2-2,TRBV5-1,TRBD1,NA,TGCGCCAGCAGACGACCGGGACAGGGAACCGGGGAGCTGTTTTTT,CASRRPGQGTGELFF
TRBJ2-3,TRBV20-1,NA,NA,TGCAGTGCTGTTCGTGATGGGGATACGCAGTATTTT,CSAVRDGDTQYF
TRBJ1-1,TRBV7-3,NA,NA,TGTGCCAGCAGCTCCGGGACACTGAACACTGAAGCTTTCTTT,CASSSGTLNTEAFF
TRBJ2-2,TRBV19,NA,many,TGTGCCAGTAGGAAACAGGGTTCGCTGTTTTTT,CASRKQGSLFF
TRBJ2-2,TRBV12-3/TRBV12-4,NA,NA,TGTGCCAGCAGTTTAGATTGGAGCATCGGGGAGCTGTTTTTT,CASSLDWSIGELFF
TRBJ2-2,TRBV5-1,TRBD1,NA,TGCGCCAGCAGACCCGGACAGGCGGCCGGGGAGCTTTTTTTT,CASRPGQAAGELFF
TRBJ2-1,TRBV9,TRBD2,NA,TGTGCCAGCAGCCTCATGGGACTAGCGGACAATGAGCAGTTCTTC,CASSLMGLADNEQFF
TRBJ2-7,TRBV7-2,TRBD2,few,TGTGCCAGCAGCTTAGTGCGGGAGGTACGGTACGAGCAGTACTTC,CASSLVREVRYEQYF
TRBJ1-2,TRBV2,NA,NA,TGTGCCAGCAGGCCTACAGGGGGCTACACCTTC,CASRPTGGYTF